This T cell receptor beta chain originates from a study of blood T cell repertoires in COVID-19. Study information: The United States, Italy and Spain provided the acute and convalescent COVID-19 samples. T cells, B-cell-depleted T cells, or PBMCs supplied cDNA or gDNA.

V was cut by 1 base and J by 7 bases, with 13 bases left in between. The CDR3 sequence is 14 residues long. Germline-derived CDR1 and CDR2 are KGHSH and LQKENI. As handled by the study authors: From reference gene primer amplification, estimates of nucleated cell counts were derived. Assay used: immunoSEQ multiplex PCR; TCRdb lists only in-frame clones, some missing. That table gives V, J and clone size, and the DNA gave D and trimming. This sample yields roughly 300,000 clones, of which about 82% are seen a single time; around 1.6% belongs to the top ten. The source is a woman aged 45-60 years with acute or convalescent COVID-19. Sequenced material: peripheral blood. The chain carries TRBV18 and TRBJ2-5; possibly TRBD2 for D (5 bases). DNA for the CDR3: TGTGCCAGCTCACCACGCAGAGGGCTGGGGACCCAGTACTTC. This sequence encodes CASSPRRGLGTQYF.